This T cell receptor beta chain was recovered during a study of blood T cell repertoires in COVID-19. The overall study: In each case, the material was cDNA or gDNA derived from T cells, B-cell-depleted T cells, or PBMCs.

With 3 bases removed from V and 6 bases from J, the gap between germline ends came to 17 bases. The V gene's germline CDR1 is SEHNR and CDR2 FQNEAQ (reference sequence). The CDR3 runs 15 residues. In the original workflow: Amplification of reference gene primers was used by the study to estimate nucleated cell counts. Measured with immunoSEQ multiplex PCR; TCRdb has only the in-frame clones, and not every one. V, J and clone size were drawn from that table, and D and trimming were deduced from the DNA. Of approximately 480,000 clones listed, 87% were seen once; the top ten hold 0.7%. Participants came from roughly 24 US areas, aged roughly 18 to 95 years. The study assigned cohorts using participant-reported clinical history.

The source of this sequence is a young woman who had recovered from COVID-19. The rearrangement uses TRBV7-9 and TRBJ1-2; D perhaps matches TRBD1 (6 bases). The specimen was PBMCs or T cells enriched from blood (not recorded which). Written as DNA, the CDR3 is TGTGCCAGCAGCTTCTCAATGACAGGCCAAAATGGCTACACCTTC. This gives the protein CASSFSMTGQNGYTF.